Presented here are 15 T cell receptor beta chains from one specimen sequenced in a study of T cells in Graves' hyperthyroidism and ophthalmopathy. RNA transcripts provided the source from which TCR beta CDR3 regions were amplified. With the HTBI primer set, the TCR CDR3 went through a first round of RT-PCR. A single record per CDR3 protein comes from TCRdb applying MiXCR to the multiplex PCR reads. The data hold approximately 600,000 distinct CDR3 sequences, with less than 25% observed a single time. Sequences were obtained from blood. The receptor source for this set is a man younger than 45 with Graves' ophthalmopathy.

J is TRBJ2-3 and V is TRBV24-1, with D maybe TRBD2 (6 bases). The V end lost 4 bases, the J end lost 2 bases, and 15 bases lay between the germline ends. The CDR3 is 16 amino acids. CDR1 and CDR2 (germline): KGHDR, SFDVKD. The CDR3 sequence is CATSDPGRGATDTQYF. As DNA, the CDR3 is TGTGCCACCAGTGACCCGGGGCGGGGTGCCACAGATACGCAGTATTTT.

The chain carries TRBV19 and TRBJ1-1, with 7 nucleotides matching TRBD1. There are 14 residues in the CDR3. Trimming took 6 bases from V and 1 from J; bases not matched to a gene: 5. The germline V gene encodes CDR1 LNHDA and CDR2 SQIVND (reference sequence). CDR3 in DNA: TGTGCCAGTAGGTCGGGACAGCCGAACACTGAAGCTTTCTTT. Amino acid sequence: CASRSGQPNTEAFF.

This clonotype was counted a few times. The rearrangement joins TRBV12-3 or TRBV12-4 to TRBJ2-2, with 12 bases that match TRBD2. The CDR3 contains 15 residues. V shed 5 bases and J 6 bases; nucleotides not matched to a gene: 4. CDR3 nucleotide sequence: TGTGCCAGCAGTCCGACTAGCGGGAGTGCCGGGGAGCTGTTTTTT. Translation gives CASSPTSGSAGELFF.

The chain employs TRBV5-8 and TRBJ1-5; 11 bases map to TRBD1. In germline, CDR1 is SGHTS, CDR2 YDEGEE. The CDR3 loop spans 15 amino acids. The V and J ends lost 5 bases and 6 bases, in that order; junction bases with no gene match: 7. The CDR3 loop reads CASRKGQGASQPQHF. The DNA of the CDR3 is TGTGCCAGCAGAAAAGGACAGGGGGCCAGTCAGCCCCAGCATTTT.

In this sample, this clonotype turned up many times. The chain links TRBV20-1 to TRBJ2-7; TRBD2 is a possible D gene (5 bases). CDR1 and CDR2 from the germline V gene are DFQATT and SNEGSKA (reference sequence). Deletions cut 2 bases from V and 9 bases from J, with 17 bases between. This CDR3 contains 13 residues. DNA of the CDR3: TGCAGTGCTAGACCCCGGGGTAGGGCCGGGCAGTACTTC. This sequence encodes CSARPRGRAGQYF.

The chain couples TRBV20-1 to TRBJ2-5, with 12 nucleotides matching TRBD2. CDR3 length: 16 amino acids. V was clipped by 6 bases and J by 4 bases; unmatched bases: 12. CDR1 DFQATT and CDR2 SNEGSKA come from the germline V gene (reference sequence). CDR3 sequence: CSAPRPSGRAGETQYF. DNA of the CDR3: TGCAGTGCCCCCCGGCCTAGCGGGAGGGCCGGAGAGACCCAGTACTTC.

The gene calls are TRBV27 and TRBJ1-5; D unresolved. Germline CDR1 reads MNHEY; CDR2 reads SMNVEV (reference sequence). Trimming shortened V by 6 bases and J by 7 bases, and 19 bases separated the two germline ends. This CDR3 is 15 amino acids long. The CDR3 reads CASSLRAGKDQPQHF. The CDR3 DNA is TGTGCCAGCAGCTTAAGGGCGGGGAAGGACCAGCCCCAGCATTTT.

The table lists this clonotype with a few counts. V gene TRBV2 combines with J gene TRBJ1-2; D is unclear. The CDR3 sequence is 12 residues long. The V and J ends lost 3 bases and 8 bases respectively, with 10 bases between them. Per germline, CDR1 SNHLY and CDR2 FYNNEI. For the CDR3, the DNA is TGTGCCAGCAGTGAGGAAATCTCCGGCTACACCTTC. It translates to CASSEEISGYTF.

The chain recombines TRBV30 with TRBJ2-7; 8 bases map to TRBD2. The J segment lost 7 bases and the V segment lost 0 bases, leaving 11 bases of the junction unmatched. The CDR3 covers 15 residues. The germline CDR1 and CDR2 sequences are GTSNPN and SVGIG (reference sequence). CDR3 amino acids: CAWSVLTSGAREQYF. CDR3 in DNA: TGTGCCTGGAGTGTACTTACTAGCGGTGCCCGGGAGCAGTACTTC. Drawing the rest from reference TRBV30 and TRBJ2-7, the complete variable domain is SQTIHQWPATLVQPVGSPLSLECTVEGTSNPNLYWYRQAAGRGLQLLFYSVGIGQISSEVPQNLSASRPQDRQFILSSKKLLLSDSGFYLCAWSVLTSGAREQYFGPGTRLTVT.

This clonotype has at least ten counts. V and J are TRBV6-1 and TRBJ2-1; 10 positions match TRBD2. Germline CDR1 MNHNS, CDR2 SASEGT. This CDR3 is built from 15 residues. Trimming removed 7 bases from V and 6 bases from J; junction bases left unmatched: 9. In DNA, the CDR3 is TGTGCCAGCAAGGGACTAGCGATCGTTGGCAATGAGCAGTTCTTC. Protein product: CASKGLAIVGNEQFF.

The gene calls are TRBV27 and TRBJ2-1; TRBD2 might be the D (6 bases). V lost 2 bases to trimming and J lost 6 bases, with 17 bases between them. The germline V gene encodes CDR1 MNHEY and CDR2 SMNVEV (reference sequence). This CDR3 region has 16 residues. The CDR3 loop is CASSLIGGSPSNEQFF. The CDR3 bases are TGTGCCAGCAGTTTAATTGGGGGGTCCCCTTCCAATGAGCAGTTCTTC.

CDR3 protein: CASSLTDNSPLHF. CDR3 nucleotide sequence: TGTGCCAGCAGTCTGACAGATAATTCACCCCTCCACTTT. The chain combines TRBV12-3 or TRBV12-4 with TRBJ1-6; D is perhaps TRBD1 (5 bases). Between the trimmed V and J ends, which lost 5 bases and 5 bases, there was a span of 7 bases. The CDR3 sequence is 13 residues long.

This clonotype showed up many times. The genes are TRBV28 and TRBJ2-3; 10 nucleotides match TRBD1. Germline V gene sequence: CDR1 MDHEN, CDR2 SYDVKM. The CDR3 runs 15 residues. V lost 7 bases to trimming and J lost 4 bases; unmatched junction nucleotides: 8. The CDR3 nucleotides read TGTGCCAGCACTCGACTGACAGGGGGCTCAGATACGCAGTATTTT. Translation gives CASTRLTGGSDTQYF.

This clonotype was recorded many times. The V gene is TRBV3-1, the J gene TRBJ2-7; D possibly corresponds to TRBD1 (5 bases). The CDR3 spans 13 residues. Germline CDR1 is LGHDT and CDR2 is YNNKEL (reference sequence). V lost 3 bases, J lost 2 bases, and 8 bases lay in between. The CDR3: CASSHRTTYEQYF. Written as DNA, the CDR3 is TGTGCCAGCAGCCATAGGACAACCTACGAGCAGTACTTC.

The V and J genes are TRBV27 and TRBJ2-3; the match to TRBD2 covers 12 bases. The CDR3 loop spans 16 amino acids. Germline CDR1 reads MNHEY; CDR2 reads SMNVEV (reference sequence). J was trimmed by 6 bases and V by 0 bases; bases with no gene match: 4. The CDR3 DNA sequence: TGTGCCAGCAGTTTATCTCCTAGCGGGAGGGGTGATACGCAGTATTTT. Translation gives CASSLSPSGRGDTQYF.